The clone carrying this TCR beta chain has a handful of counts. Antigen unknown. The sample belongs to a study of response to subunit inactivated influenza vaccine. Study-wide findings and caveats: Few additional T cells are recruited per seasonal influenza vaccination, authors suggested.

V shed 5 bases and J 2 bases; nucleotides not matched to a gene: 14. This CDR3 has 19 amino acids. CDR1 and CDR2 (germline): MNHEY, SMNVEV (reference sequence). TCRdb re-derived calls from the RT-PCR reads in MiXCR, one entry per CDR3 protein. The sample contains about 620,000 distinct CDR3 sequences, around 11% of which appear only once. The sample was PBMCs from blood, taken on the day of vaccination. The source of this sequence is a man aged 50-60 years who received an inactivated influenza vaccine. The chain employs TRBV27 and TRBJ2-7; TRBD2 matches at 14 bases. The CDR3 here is CASSATSGRAGGKTYEQYF. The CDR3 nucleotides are TGTGCCAGCAGTGCGACTAGCGGGAGGGCCGGGGGAAAAACCTACGAGCAGTACTTC.